The following is a TCR beta chain sequence with its context. This sample is part of a study of siplizumab effects on memory and regulatory T cells. The protocol was immunoSEQ multiplex PCR, while the TCRdb copy is restricted to in-frame clones and leaves out a portion. The sample lists roughly 92,000 clones, 85% to 95% occurring once. Per germline, CDR1 MDHEN and CDR2 SYDVKM. The CDR3 spans 15 residues. The trim removed 2 bases at V and 8 bases at J, leaving 7 bases unmatched. The sample consisted of non-Treg CD4+ T cells sorted from blood. The rearrangement links TRBV28 to TRBJ2-3, with 10 positions matching TRBD2. This clonotype originated in a human donor in good health. In DNA form, the CDR3 reads TGTGCCAGCAGTTTACCTAGCGGGAGCTCTGGTACGCAGTATTTT. This sequence encodes CASSLPSGSSGTQYF.